One sample yielded the 25 T cell receptor beta chains listed below, sequenced in a study. TCRdb itself ran the RT-PCR reads through MiXCR, one entry per CDR3 protein. The data hold around 700,000 distinct CDR3 sequences, with approximately 15% observed a single time. Sequenced input: memory CD4+ T cells from blood. The origin of the receptors is a female donor in good health, serving as a healthy control.

This clonotype was recorded a few times. The rearrangement joins TRBV27 to TRBJ2-7; TRBD1 aligns across 7 bases. The CDR3 has 14 residues. V was clipped by 3 bases and J by 2 bases; unmatched bases: 4. Germline CDR1 MNHEY, CDR2 SMNVEV (reference sequence). Here the CDR3 DNA reads TGTGCCAGCAGTTTCTGGGACAGAGCCTACGAGCAGTACTTC. This sequence encodes CASSFWDRAYEQYF.

This clonotype occurred many times. This chain links TRBV7-9 with TRBJ2-7, with TRBD2 identical over 9 bases. Germline V gene data show CDR1 as SEHNR and CDR2 as FQNEAQ (reference sequence). V shed 5 bases and J 5 bases; nucleotides not matched to a gene: 10. This CDR3 contains 15 residues. CDR3 protein: CASSLISGGINEQYF. The CDR3 DNA reads TGTGCCAGCAGCCTAATTAGCGGGGGTATCAACGAGCAGTACTTC. The complete variable domain, with remaining parts taken from reference TRBV7-9 and TRBJ2-7, reads DTGVSQNPRHKITKRGQNVTFRCDPISEHNRLYWYRQTLGQGPEFLTYFQNEAQLEKSRLLSDRFSAERPKGSFSTLEIQRTEQGDSAMYLCASSLISGGINEQYFGPGTRLTVT.

This clonotype appeared a few times. The rearrangement links TRBV30 to TRBJ1-1; D is unclear. The germline CDR1 and CDR2 sequences are GTSNPN and SVGIG (reference sequence). The CDR3 has 15 residues. Trimming shortened V by 2 bases and J by 0 bases, and 13 bases separated the two germline ends. CDR3 sequence: CAWSPPFRMNTEAFF. CDR3 coding DNA: TGTGCCTGGAGTCCCCCATTTAGGATGAACACTGAAGCTTTCTTT. Full variable domain (remainder filled in from reference TRBV30 and TRBJ1-1): SQTIHQWPATLVQPVGSPLSLECTVEGTSNPNLYWYRQAAGRGLQLLFYSVGIGQISSEVPQNLSASRPQDRQFILSSKKLLLSDSGFYLCAWSPPFRMNTEAFFGQGTRLTVV.

This clonotype was observed a few times. The chain is built from TRBV7-6 and TRBJ1-1; D gene uncertain. Germline V gives CDR1 SGHVS, CDR2 FNYEAQ. The CDR3 length is 14 residues. Trimming took off 5 bases at V and 0 bases at J, with 10 bases between the two ends. The CDR3: CASSRNNVNTEAFF. The CDR3 DNA is TGTGCCAGCAGCCGCAACAATGTGAACACTGAAGCTTTCTTT.

This clonotype was detected many times. The chain carries TRBV6-5 and TRBJ2-5; D gene uncertain. Per the germline V gene, CDR1 is MNHEY and CDR2 is SVGAGI. This CDR3 is 14 amino acids long. V was trimmed by 6 bases and J by 2 bases, leaving 13 bases between them. In nucleotides, the CDR3 is TGTGCCAGCAGATCCGCAGACCGTCAAGAGACCCAGTACTTC. Protein: CASRSADRQETQYF.

This rearrangement joins TRBV6-6 to TRBJ1-5; D not certain. The CDR3 is made up of 14 amino acids. From germline, CDR1 is MNHNY and CDR2 SVGAGI (reference sequence). The V end lost 5 bases, the J end lost 4 bases, and 12 bases lay between the germline ends. CDR3 sequence: CASSPWVDNQPQHF. DNA for the CDR3: TGTGCCAGCAGTCCCTGGGTCGATAATCAGCCCCAGCATTTT.

This clonotype has just a few counts. This rearrangement joins TRBV20-1 to TRBJ1-3, with D unclear. V dropped 5 bases and J dropped 0 bases, with 11 bases sitting between them. The V gene's germline CDR1 is DFQATT and CDR2 SNEGSKA (reference sequence). This CDR3 has 14 residues. The CDR3 is CSALLGTSGNTIYF. Written as DNA, the CDR3 is TGCAGTGCTTTGCTGGGTACCTCTGGAAACACCATATATTTT.

This chain uses TRBV5-8 with TRBJ1-5, with D maybe TRBD1 (6 bases). The CDR3 has 15 amino acids. V gave up 2 bases and J gave up 5 bases, with 14 bases separating them. CDR1 and CDR2 from the germline V gene are SGHTS and YDEGEE. As DNA, the CDR3 is TGTGCCAGCAGCTTTGGCAGGGGAAGGGATCAGCCCCAGCATTTT. It yields the protein CASSFGRGRDQPQHF.

This clonotype was counted a few times. This chain uses TRBV3-1 with TRBJ1-1, with D tentatively TRBD1 (5 bases). This CDR3 has 14 residues. Trimming took 5 bases from V and 9 from J, leaving 19 bases between them. Germline loops: CDR1 LGHDT, CDR2 YNNKEL (reference sequence). In nucleotides, the CDR3 is TGTGCCAGCAGCGGAACAGGAATAGGCATTAAAGCTTTCTTT. This gives the protein CASSGTGIGIKAFF.

This sequence joins TRBV6-5 and TRBJ1-1; no clear D gene. Germline CDR1 MNHEY, CDR2 SVGAGI. This CDR3 has 13 amino acids. Trimming pared 5 bases from V and 8 bases from J, leaving 15 bases between. CDR3 nucleotide sequence: TGTGCCAGCAGTGACCCGGGTAGTCTAGAAGCTTTCTTT. Protein sequence: CASSDPGSLEAFF.

Here the CDR3 DNA reads TGTGCCAGTAGTATGATAGCGGATTTCATCAATGAGCAGTTCTTC. Protein sequence: CASSMIADFINEQFF. This chain uses TRBV19 with TRBJ2-1; tentatively, D is TRBD2 (6 bases). Germline CDR1 reads LNHDA; CDR2 reads SQIVND (reference sequence). The length of the CDR3 is 15 residues. The germline V and J ends were trimmed by 3 bases and 6 bases, with 15 bases remaining between them.

The table lists this clonotype with a few counts. V is TRBV9 and J is TRBJ2-1; TRBD2 aligns across 7 bases. After removal of 3 bases from V and 0 bases from J, the junction contained 3 bases not matched to a gene. Germline V gene sequence: CDR1 SGDLS, CDR2 YYNGEE. CDR3 length equals 15 residues. The CDR3 bases are TGTGCCAGCAGCGAAACTAGCGACTCCTACAATGAGCAGTTCTTC. Its translation is CASSETSDSYNEQFF.

This clonotype was counted at least ten times. V is TRBV12-3 or TRBV12-4 and J is TRBJ2-5; 14 bases map to TRBD2. The CDR3 has 16 amino acids. V trimming: 5 bases; J trimming: 2 bases; junction bases outside the gene matches: 4. Here the CDR3 reads CASSRLAGGLQETQYF. The CDR3 DNA sequence: TGTGCCAGCAGTAGACTAGCGGGAGGGTTACAAGAGACCCAGTACTTC.

This clonotype has more than one count but fewer than ten. The rearrangement joins TRBV20-1 to TRBJ2-1; 11 positions agree with TRBD2. The CDR3 sequence is 18 residues long. V dropped 0 bases and J dropped 7; count of bases not matched to a gene: 14. Germline lookup yields CDR1 DFQATT and CDR2 SNEGSKA (reference sequence). The CDR3: CSARDGSGRAKEWNEQFF. CDR3 DNA sequence: TGCAGTGCTAGAGATGGTAGCGGGAGGGCCAAAGAATGGAATGAGCAGTTCTTC.

The sample holds a few counts of this clonotype. The V gene is TRBV11-2, the J gene TRBJ2-2; D gene unclear. With 4 bases removed from V and 3 bases from J, the gap between germline ends came to 6 bases. CDR1 SGHAT and CDR2 FQNNGV come from the germline V gene. The CDR3 is 13 residues long. The CDR3, as DNA: TGTGCCAGCAGCTATGCCTACACCGGGGAGCTGTTTTTT. Amino acid sequence: CASSYAYTGELFF.

There are a few counts of this clonotype. The chain has TRBV5-1 and TRBJ1-2, with D uncertain. This CDR3 spans 10 amino acids. Germline loops: CDR1 SGHRS, CDR2 YFSETQ. Trimming shortened V by 8 bases and J by 8 bases, and 10 bases separated the two germline ends. In DNA form, the CDR3 reads TGCGCCAGGGGTGGATACGGCTACACCTTC. Protein product: CARGGYGYTF.

In this sample, this clonotype turned up a few times. The V gene is TRBV6-2 or TRBV6-3, the J gene TRBJ2-3; the D is unclear. CDR3 length: 15 amino acids. Trimming took 4 bases from V and 0 from J, leaving 11 bases between them. Germline V lookup: CDR1 MNHEY, CDR2 SVGEGT. CDR3 residues: CASSSRATSTDTQYF. The CDR3 coding sequence is TGTGCCAGCAGTTCCCGGGCAACTAGCACAGATACGCAGTATTTT.

This clonotype was counted ten times or more. The CDR3 nucleotides read TGTGCCAGCAGCCATGACACCGCCTCCTACAATGAGCAGTTCTTC. This encodes CASSHDTASYNEQFF. The chain joins TRBV6-5 to TRBJ2-1; D remains ambiguous. Per germline, CDR1 MNHEY and CDR2 SVGAGI. Trimming removed 6 bases at V and 0 bases at J, with 12 bases between. This CDR3 spans 15 amino acids.

This rearrangement joins TRBV5-1 to TRBJ2-5, with 7 nucleotides matching TRBD1. Germline trimming cut 0 bases from V and 4 bases from J; bases unmatched to any gene: 6. The CDR3 has 15 amino acids. Germline loops: CDR1 SGHRS, CDR2 YFSETQ. DNA of the CDR3: TGCGCCAGCAGCTTGGTCGGGACAGAAAGAGAGACCCAGTACTTC. It encodes CASSLVGTERETQYF.

This chain joins TRBV4-3 and TRBJ2-3; D remains unclear. The length of the CDR3 is 14 residues. Germline V gene data show CDR1 as LGHNA and CDR2 as YSLEER. With 3 bases removed from V and 2 bases from J, the gap between germline ends came to 9 bases. The CDR3 region is CASSQSLTTDTQYF. In DNA form, the CDR3 reads TGCGCCAGCAGCCAGAGCCTTACCACAGATACGCAGTATTTT.

This clonotype was observed at least ten times. The genes are TRBV6-5 and TRBJ1-6; D is ambiguous. V dropped 3 bases and J dropped 4 bases, with 10 bases sitting between them. This CDR3 spans 15 amino acids. Germline V gene sequence: CDR1 MNHEY, CDR2 SVGAGI. The CDR3 reads CASSYSRSYNSPLHF. The CDR3 nucleotides read TGTGCCAGCAGTTATTCAAGGTCTTATAATTCACCCCTCCACTTT.

In its sample, this clonotype was seen many times. The V gene is TRBV7-2, the J gene TRBJ1-1; D might be TRBD1 (5 bases). Trimming pared 4 bases from V and 1 base from J, leaving 10 bases between. Per the germline V gene, CDR1 is SGHTA and CDR2 is FQGNSA. The CDR3 runs 14 residues. CDR3 bases: TGTGCCAGCAGCTCAACGGGGCCGAACACTGAAGCTTTCTTT. Its protein product is CASSSTGPNTEAFF.

This chain's CDR3 is CASSPRRDSNQPQHF. In DNA form, the CDR3 reads TGTGCCAGCTCACCACGCAGGGATAGCAATCAGCCCCAGCATTTT. The chain recombines TRBV18 with TRBJ1-5, with a possible D match to TRBD1 (5 bases). The V end was cut by 1 base, the J end by 0 bases, with 7 bases between. Germline V gene lookup returns CDR1 KGHSH and CDR2 LQKENI. This CDR3 spans 15 amino acids. Together with reference TRBV18 and TRBJ1-5, the CDR3 gives the full variable domain: NAGVMQNPRHLVRRRGQEARLRCSPMKGHSHVYWYRQLPEEGLKFMVYLQKENIIDESGMPKERFSAEFPKEGPSILRIQQVVRGDSAAYFCASSPRRDSNQPQHFGDGTRLSIL.

V is TRBV2 and J is TRBJ1-5; D not resolved. Trimming took 4 bases from V and 0 from J, leaving 13 bases between them. Germline CDR1 reads SNHLY; CDR2 reads FYNNEI. The CDR3 has 16 amino acids. Written as DNA, the CDR3 is TGTGCCAGCAGTGGGGTCACGACGGGTAGCAATCAGCCCCAGCATTTT. As protein: CASSGVTTGSNQPQHF.

The V gene is TRBV7-2, the J gene TRBJ2-3; 10 bases match TRBD2. CDR3 size: 16 residues. CDR1 SGHTA and CDR2 FQGNSA come from the germline V gene. V lost 5 bases to trimming and J lost 2 bases; unmatched junction nucleotides: 7. The CDR3 nucleotides read TGTGCCAGCAGCCTACTAGCGGGAACCCTCACAGATACGCAGTATTTT. This encodes CASSLLAGTLTDTQYF.